Reported below is one T cell receptor (beta chain). The sample belongs to a study of T cells after yellow fever vaccination. Generation of TCR cDNA used 5'RACE template switching (which added a universal primer site and UMIs). TCRdb redid the calling of the 5' RACE reads with MiXCR, one entry per CDR3 protein. The sample shows fewer than 400,000 distinct CDR3 sequences, around a tenth of them seen only once. The source is a man aged 18 to 30 who received the YFV17D yellow fever vaccine. This specimen consisted of CD4+ T cells sorted from PBMCs, obtained 45 days after the yellow fever booster vaccination.

For the CDR3, the DNA is TGTGCCAGCAGCCCAAATATGGGGGGTCGCGAGACCCAGTACTTC. Amino acid sequence: CASSPNMGGRETQYF. The chain links TRBV7-2 to TRBJ2-5; possible D gene TRBD2, 6 bases. This CDR3 is 15 amino acids long. Germline lookup yields CDR1 SGHTA and CDR2 FQGNSA. The germline V and J ends were trimmed by 5 bases and 5 bases, with 18 bases remaining between them.